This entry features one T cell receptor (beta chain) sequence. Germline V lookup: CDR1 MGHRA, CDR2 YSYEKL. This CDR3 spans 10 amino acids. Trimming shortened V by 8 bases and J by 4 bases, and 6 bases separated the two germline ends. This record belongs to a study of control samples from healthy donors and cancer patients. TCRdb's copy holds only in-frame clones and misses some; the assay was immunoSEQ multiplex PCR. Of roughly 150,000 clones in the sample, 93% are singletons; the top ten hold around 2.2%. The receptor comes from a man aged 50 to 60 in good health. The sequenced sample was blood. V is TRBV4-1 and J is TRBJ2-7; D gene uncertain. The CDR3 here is CASGTYEQYF. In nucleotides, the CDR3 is TGCGCCAGCGGAACATACGAGCAGTACTTC.